The subject of this entry is one T cell receptor beta chain. This record comes from a study of CD8+ T cells in alopecia areata. Isolated RNA was reverse transcribed into cDNA used as the sequencing template. TCRdb keeps only in-frame clones here, not all; method: immunoSEQ multiplex PCR. This table has 150,000 or so clones, around 58% appearing once. V lost 1 base, J lost 2 bases, and 1 base stayed unmatched. The V gene's germline CDR1 is LGHNA and CDR2 YNFKEQ. This CDR3 comprises 15 residues. Documented treatment: oral pan-JAK inhibitor, 5-10 mg twice daily. The chain has TRBV4-2 and TRBJ2-7; TRBD2 matches 11 bases. The material sequenced was CD4+ T cells sorted from blood, taken between weeks 55 and 65, from a patient treated with tofacitinib. This TCR derives from a human donor with alopecia areata. The CDR3 coding sequence is TGTGCCAGCAGCCAAGGACTAGCGGGAACCTACGAGCAGTACTTC. Encoded protein: CASSQGLAGTYEQYF.